The 25 T cell receptor beta chains given below trace back to one sample, sequenced in a study of cytomegalovirus exposure and HLA in healthy donors. The PCR employed 60 Vbeta primers together with 13 Jbeta primers. The method was immunoSEQ multiplex PCR; TCRdb's version includes in-frame clones alone and lacks a portion of them. This table holds 150,000 to 200,000 clones, more than 75% found once. Sequencing was carried out using PBMCs. These receptors were obtained from a middle-aged man in good health and CMV-seropositive.

This clone occurred once. The gene calls are TRBV5-3 and TRBJ2-5, with a tentative D call TRBD1 (5 bases). TRBV5-3 is known as an ORF, though its function is uncertain. The CDR3 extends over 16 amino acids. Trimming removed 0 bases at V and 1 base at J, with 13 bases between. DNA for the CDR3: TGTGCCAGAAGCTTGGCTCTTGGACACCTCCAAGAGACCCAGTACTTC. This encodes CARSLALGHLQETQYF.

The rearrangement uses TRBV6-1 and TRBJ2-5, with 7 nucleotides matching TRBD1. The CDR3 totals 14 residues. The V gene's germline CDR1 is MNHNS and CDR2 SASEGT. V lost 4 bases, J lost 5 bases, and 7 bases stayed unmatched. CDR3 residues: CASSVTGTAETQYF. DNA of the CDR3: TGTGCCAGCAGTGTTACCGGGACAGCGGAGACCCAGTACTTC.

This sequence joins TRBV5-1 and TRBJ1-1, with 8 positions matching TRBD1. CDR3 length: 15 amino acids. Germline CDR1 reads SGHRS; CDR2 reads YFSETQ. The trim removed 4 bases at V and 3 bases at J, leaving 8 bases unmatched. The CDR3 spells CASSHQGARDTEAFF. The CDR3 DNA reads TGCGCCAGCAGCCATCAGGGGGCAAGGGACACTGAAGCTTTCTTT. The whole variable domain, remainder taken from reference TRBV5-1 and TRBJ1-1, is KAGVTQTPRYLIKTRGQQVTLSCSPISGHRSVSWYQQTPGQGLQFLFEYFSETQRNKGNFPGRFSGRQFSNSRSEMNVSTLELGDSALYLCASSHQGARDTEAFFGQGTRLTVV.

The gene calls are TRBV28 and TRBJ1-2, with D uncertain. The ends were cut back, 3 bases at V and 2 bases at J, with 7 bases in the middle. The CDR3 has 13 residues. CDR1 and CDR2 from the germline V gene are MDHEN and SYDVKM. The CDR3 protein is CASSFGQNYGYTF. CDR3 nucleotides: TGTGCCAGCAGTTTTGGCCAGAACTATGGCTACACCTTC.

This chain joins TRBV5-4 and TRBJ2-5; 12 bases match TRBD2. The V gene's germline CDR1 is SGHNT and CDR2 YYREEE (reference sequence). The CDR3 runs 15 residues. The V and J ends lost 3 bases and 5 bases, in that order; junction bases with no gene match: 5. CDR3 protein: CASSSSSGRAETQYF. The DNA of the CDR3 is TGTGCCAGCAGCTCCTCTAGCGGGAGGGCGGAGACCCAGTACTTC.

The chain employs TRBV14 and TRBJ1-1, with D hard to call. V was trimmed by 3 bases and J by 0 bases, leaving 8 bases between them. The CDR3 sequence is 14 residues long. The V gene's germline CDR1 is SGHDN and CDR2 FVKESK. The CDR3, as DNA: TGTGCCAGCAGCCAGGGAGGCATGAACACTGAAGCTTTCTTT. The encoded protein is CASSQGGMNTEAFF.

The genes are TRBV6-1 and TRBJ2-1; 7 nucleotides align to TRBD2. V was pared by 6 bases and J by 10 bases, with 9 bases of the junction left unmatched. The CDR3 contains 13 residues. CDR1 and CDR2 (germline): MNHNS, SASEGT. CDR3 coding DNA: TGTGCCAGCAGATCTCCCAGCGGGAACGAGCAGTTCTTC. This encodes CASRSPSGNEQFF.

The chain is built from TRBV19 and TRBJ2-3, with D tentatively TRBD2 (7 bases). The V gene lost 3 bases and the J gene lost 2 bases, with 12 bases spanning the gap. The germline V gene has CDR1 LNHDA and CDR2 SQIVND (reference sequence). The CDR3 has 15 residues. The CDR3 sequence is CASSMGGLYTDTQYF. The CDR3 nucleotides read TGTGCCAGTAGTATGGGGGGGCTGTACACAGATACGCAGTATTTT.

V is TRBV5-4 and J is TRBJ2-1, with D possibly matching TRBD1 (6 bases). Germline V lookup: CDR1 SGHNT, CDR2 YYREEE (reference sequence). Trimming took 4 bases from V and 4 from J, leaving 12 bases between them. CDR3 length: 14 residues. The CDR3 region is CASSPETGYNEQFF. CDR3 bases: TGTGCCAGCAGCCCCGAGACAGGTTACAATGAGCAGTTCTTC.

V and J are TRBV7-9 and TRBJ2-1, with a tentative D call TRBD2 (6 bases). The germline CDR1 and CDR2 sequences are SEHNR and FQNEAQ (reference sequence). The CDR3 runs 14 residues. Trimming pared 6 bases from V and 8 bases from J, leaving 17 bases between. The CDR3 nucleotides read TGTGCCAGCAGTTTCCGACTAGGCGGGCATGAGCAGTTCTTC. Translating it yields CASSFRLGGHEQFF.

CDR3 sequence reads: CASSPPSGKETQYF. Written as DNA, the CDR3 is TGTGCCAGCAGCCCCCCCAGCGGGAAGGAGACCCAGTACTTC. The J gene is TRBJ2-5, the V gene TRBV7-9; 7 bases are shared with TRBD2. Germline trimming cut 5 bases from V and 5 bases from J; bases unmatched to any gene: 8. Looked up from germline, CDR1 is SEHNR and CDR2 is FQNEAQ (reference sequence). The CDR3 is made up of 14 amino acids.

V gene TRBV2 combines with J gene TRBJ2-5, with unresolved D. The end of the DNA is better explained by TRBJ2-7, so the J call may be wrong. This CDR3 has 15 amino acids. The V gene's germline CDR1 is SNHLY and CDR2 FYNNEI. The CDR3 loop is CASSEMAVGSYEQYF. The CDR3 nucleotides read TGTGCCAGCAGTGAAATGGCAGTGGGCTCCTACGAGCAGTACTTC.

J is TRBJ2-4 and V is TRBV6-6, with D perhaps matching TRBD1 (6 bases). The CDR3 totals 15 residues. The V end lost 2 bases, the J end lost 0 bases, and 8 bases lay between the germline ends. Germline CDR1 is MNHNY and CDR2 is SVGAGI (reference sequence). The CDR3 is CASSYGQLAKNIQYF. As DNA, the CDR3 is TGTGCCAGCAGTTACGGACAGCTAGCCAAAAACATTCAGTACTTC.

The chain recombines TRBV27 with TRBJ2-2, with D possibly matching TRBD2 (5 bases). The CDR3 spans 13 residues. Germline V gene data show CDR1 as MNHEY and CDR2 as SMNVEV (reference sequence). V gave up 3 bases and J gave up 4 bases, with 6 bases separating them. This chain's CDR3 is CASSFAGTGELFF. The CDR3 region has the DNA TGTGCCAGCAGTTTTGCGGGCACCGGGGAGCTGTTTTTT.

V gene TRBV27 combines with J gene TRBJ2-1; tentatively, D is TRBD2 (5 bases). Germline V gene sequence: CDR1 MNHEY, CDR2 SMNVEV (reference sequence). This CDR3 spans 14 amino acids. V was clipped by 3 bases and J by 0 bases, with 6 bases between them. The DNA for the CDR3 is TGTGCCAGCAGTTTGGGGAGCTCCTACAATGAGCAGTTCTTC. This sequence encodes CASSLGSSYNEQFF.

This clone came up once. The V gene is TRBV4-2, the J gene TRBJ2-7, with D perhaps TRBD1 (6 bases). Germline values: CDR1 LGHNA, CDR2 YNFKEQ. V was cut by 1 base and J by 4 bases, with 14 bases left in between. CDR3 length: 15 residues. Here the CDR3 DNA reads TGTGCCAGCAGCCAAGGACAGGAGAGTTCATACGAGCAGTACTTC. It translates to CASSQGQESSYEQYF.

This clone was observed a single time. The chain recombines TRBV29-1 with TRBJ2-1; 7 nucleotides agree with TRBD1. This CDR3 contains 14 residues. The trim removed 7 bases at V and 0 bases at J, leaving 6 bases unmatched. CDR1 is SQVTM and CDR2 is ANQGSEA in the germline V gene. The CDR3 loop is CSADRSSSYNEQFF. Written as DNA, the CDR3 is TGCAGCGCGGACAGGTCAAGCTCCTACAATGAGCAGTTCTTC.

In this sample, this clone turned up a few times. This sequence joins TRBV11-2 and TRBJ2-7, with D possibly being TRBD2 (7 bases). Trimming shortened V by 0 bases and J by 5 bases, and 23 bases separated the two germline ends. Germline lookup yields CDR1 SGHAT and CDR2 FQNNGV. The CDR3 is 18 residues long. The CDR3 loop is CASSLEGYGGGGSNEQYF. The CDR3 nucleotides read TGTGCCAGCAGCTTAGAGGGCTATGGAGGGGGGGGGTCGAACGAGCAGTACTTC.

The gene calls are TRBV6-4 and TRBJ1-3, with TRBD1 as a possible D gene (5 bases). Trimming shortened V by 7 bases and J by 2 bases, and 21 bases separated the two germline ends. Germline CDR1 MRHNA, CDR2 SNTAGT. The CDR3 totals 17 residues. DNA of the CDR3: TGTGCCAGCAACCGGGTGGGGGAGACTAGTCCTGGAAACACCATATATTTT. Its translation is CASNRVGETSPGNTIYF.

Judged by abundance, this clone is medium-sized (0.01 to 0.1%). The chain uses TRBV4-2 and TRBJ2-6, with unresolved D. V gave up 0 bases and J gave up 0 bases, with 6 bases separating them. CDR3 length: 16 amino acids. CDR1 LGHNA and CDR2 YNFKEQ come from the germline V gene. This chain's CDR3 is CASSQDPNSGANVLTF. As DNA, the CDR3 is TGTGCCAGCAGCCAAGATCCCAACTCTGGGGCCAACGTCCTGACTTTC.

V usage is TRBV6-4 and J usage is TRBJ2-3; no definite D call. The CDR3 spans 13 residues. Trimming took off 6 bases at V and 1 base at J, with 8 bases between the two ends. Germline-derived CDR1 and CDR2 are MRHNA and SNTAGT. The chain's CDR3 is CASRALGTDTQYF. The DNA for the CDR3 is TGTGCCAGCAGGGCCTTGGGCACAGATACGCAGTATTTT.

This sequence joins TRBV21-1 and TRBJ2-7; no DNA check was done on the table's D call, TRBD1. TRBV21-1 corresponds to a pseudogene. The CDR3 consists of 17 residues. For the CDR3, the DNA is TGTGCCAGCAGCGGAAAGGCTCGGCAGGGTGGGACCTACGAGCAGTACTTC. It encodes CASSGKARQGGTYEQYF.

The J gene is TRBJ1-5, the V gene TRBV4-1, with 8 nucleotides matching TRBD1. The CDR3 has 16 amino acids. J lost 7 bases, V lost 0 bases, and 8 bases had no gene match. The germline V gene has CDR1 MGHRA and CDR2 YSYEKL. CDR3: CASSQDPADRVQPQHF. DNA of the CDR3: TGCGCCAGCAGCCAAGACCCAGCGGACAGGGTACAGCCCCAGCATTTT.

The CDR3 loop reads CASPRTGRTYNEQFF. CDR3 DNA sequence: TGCGCCAGCCCCAGGACAGGTCGTACCTACAATGAGCAGTTCTTC. This chain uses TRBV5-1 with TRBJ2-1; 7 nucleotides align to TRBD1. V dropped 7 bases and J dropped 2; count of bases not matched to a gene: 9. The CDR3 consists of 15 residues. Germline CDR1 SGHRS, CDR2 YFSETQ.

V gene TRBV28 combines with J gene TRBJ2-1, with TRBD2 matching over 10 bases. V dropped 0 bases and J dropped 6; count of bases not matched to a gene: 5. Germline CDR1 is MDHEN and CDR2 is SYDVKM. The CDR3 covers 16 residues. CDR3 sequence (DNA): TGTGCCAGCAGTTTATGGGGACGGACTAGCGGCAATGAGCAGTTCTTC. It specifies CASSLWGRTSGNEQFF.